This passage covers 4 T cell receptor beta chains from one sample sequenced in a study of T-cell memory formation after mild COVID-19. TCRdb recomputed calls from the 5' RACE reads with MiXCR, one row per CDR3 protein. The sample has about 82,000 distinct CDR3 sequences; about an eighth are singletons. The sample consisted of PBMCs or a T cell subset sorted from them (not recorded which). The receptors derive from an adult woman who had mild COVID-19 (a few samples of this study predate the infection). Cell type and time point are not known.

The table lists this clonotype with many counts. The CDR3 here is CASSSRDRTNEQFF. For the CDR3, the DNA is TGTGCCAGCAGCTCTCGGGACAGGACCAATGAGCAGTTCTTC. The rearrangement links TRBV7-9 to TRBJ2-1; the match to TRBD1 covers 8 bases. This CDR3 has 14 residues. The V gene end was trimmed by 4 bases and the J gene end by 6 bases; junction bases not matched to a gene: 5. From germline, CDR1 is SEHNR and CDR2 FQNEAQ (reference sequence). The whole variable domain, remainder taken from reference TRBV7-9 and TRBJ2-1, is DTGVSQNPRHKITKRGQNVTFRCDPISEHNRLYWYRQTLGQGPEFLTYFQNEAQLEKSRLLSDRFSAERPKGSFSTLEIQRTEQGDSAMYLCASSSRDRTNEQFFGPGTRLTVL.

A few counts support this clonotype. The chain has TRBV6-5 and TRBJ2-7; tentative D call: TRBD2 (7 bases). V was shortened by 2 bases and J by 3 bases, with 14 bases between the two germline ends. CDR1 is MNHEY and CDR2 is SVGAGI in the germline V gene. This CDR3 has 15 residues. CDR3 protein: CASSYDRGAGYEQYF. The DNA for the CDR3 is TGTGCCAGCAGTTACGATCGGGGGGCGGGCTACGAGCAGTACTTC.

This clonotype rates as medium-sized. V is TRBV4-1 and J is TRBJ2-7, with D unclear. V was clipped by 0 bases and J by 4 bases, with 13 bases between them. The CDR3 is 15 amino acids. Per the germline V gene, CDR1 is MGHRA and CDR2 is YSYEKL. The CDR3 spells CASSQEAAPGYEQYF. CDR3 nucleotides: TGCGCCAGCAGCCAAGAGGCCGCACCGGGTTACGAGCAGTACTTC.

There are many counts of this clonotype. The chain joins TRBV4-1 to TRBJ2-7; TRBD1 is a possible D gene (5 bases). The germline CDR1 and CDR2 sequences are MGHRA and YSYEKL. The V end lost 1 base, the J end lost 2 bases, and 12 bases lay between the germline ends. The CDR3 has 15 amino acids. The CDR3 reads CASSQGRVGTYEQYF. Written as DNA, the CDR3 is TGCGCCAGCAGCCAAGGCAGGGTTGGGACCTACGAGCAGTACTTC.